A selection of T cell receptor beta chains follows, all from one sample in a study of T cells expressing NK-cell markers. With the 5' RACE reads reprocessed, TCRdb shows one record per CDR3 protein and no DNA. The table lists about 260,000 distinct CDR3 sequences. The sequenced material came from blood T cells: a sorted CD56 or NKG2C T cell subset, CD4+ or CD8+ T cells, or bulk PBMC T cells (not recorded which). Receptor source: a woman aged 18 to 69 in good health. The CDR3 runs from the conserved cysteine through the conserved F or W.

J gene | V gene | CDR3 protein
TRBJ2-3 | TRBV12-3/TRBV12-4 | CASRDYTDTQYF
TRBJ2-1 | TRBV4-3 | CASSPKISGQYNEQFF
TRBJ1-1 | TRBV28 | CASSLWPRTAKAFF
TRBJ2-5 | TRBV5-1 | CASSPRTSPSQETQYF
TRBJ2-1 | TRBV11-3 | CASSPGQVSGNEQFF
TRBJ2-2 | TRBV29-1 | CSARTGDTGELFF
TRBJ2-1 | TRBV21-1 | CASSKATAGVPVSYNEQFF
TRBJ1-2 | TRBV7-6 | CASSRSTGSYGYTF
TRBJ2-1 | TRBV7-2 | CASSLGPGLSNNEQFF
TRBJ1-3 | TRBV5-1 | CASSLEGNTIYF
TRBJ2-5 | TRBV7-6 | CASSLGSGLQETQYF
TRBJ2-5 | TRBV7-2 | CASSPNGGGRGETQYF
TRBJ2-2 | TRBV7-2 | CASSQQNTGELFF
TRBJ2-3 | TRBV11-2 | CASSPRDSRPSDTQYF
TRBJ2-7 | TRBV4-3 | CASSQGDRGNYEQYF
TRBJ2-5 | TRBV30 | CALDQTKETQYF
TRBJ2-6 | TRBV25-1 | CASSDVQGGSSGANVLTF
TRBJ1-3 | TRBV5-1 | CASSLEGDSSGNTIYF
TRBJ2-4 | TRBV6-2/TRBV6-3 | CASSSRTSGPLAKNIQYF
TRBJ2-3 | TRBV4-3 | CASSRSGSRTDTQYF
TRBJ1-3 | TRBV12-3/TRBV12-4 | CASALSSGNTIYF
TRBJ2-2 | TRBV5-5 | CASSLKASTGELFF
TRBJ1-3 | TRBV11-2 | CASSWQISGNTIYF
TRBJ1-1 | TRBV11-2 | CASSTGQLNTEAFF
TRBJ1-2 | TRBV20-1 | CSARPEGGYGGYTF
TRBJ2-2 | TRBV30 | CAWSADRVNTGELFF
TRBJ2-1 | TRBV20-1 | CSALDRELSYNEQFF
TRBJ2-5 | TRBV6-2/TRBV6-3 | CASSYLGPRRETQYF
TRBJ2-1 | TRBV12-3/TRBV12-4 | CASSFPTGHDEQFF
TRBJ1-4 | TRBV7-2 | CASSLAGQGSEKLFF
TRBJ2-1 | TRBV5-1 | CASSTDGQAYNEQFF
TRBJ2-1 | TRBV3-1 | CASSQVRVGTGEQFF
TRBJ2-1 | TRBV19 | CASSRLAGATNEQFF
TRBJ1-1 | TRBV5-6 | CASSLGGRDTEAFF
TRBJ2-3 | TRBV12-3/TRBV12-4 | CASRALWADTQYF
TRBJ1-1 | TRBV4-2 | CASSPDRGRTEAFF
TRBJ2-1 | TRBV5-1 | CASSLVGTSFYNEQFF
TRBJ2-5 | TRBV20-1 | CSASRAGGHKTQYF
TRBJ2-2 | TRBV5-5 | CASSLPYGELFF
TRBJ2-3 | TRBV12-3/TRBV12-4 | CASSLAQQRGTDTQYF
TRBJ2-7 | TRBV19 | CASSPGLGYSYEQYF
TRBJ2-5 | TRBV7-3 | CASSPKPGGWKTQYF